This T cell receptor beta chain was sequenced for a study of PD-1 blockade in classical Hodgkin lymphoma. Comments on this clone: Its antigen is currently unknown.

Study-wide results and limits: Healthy donors were reported to have higher baseline TCR diversity than newly diagnosed patients.

The CDR3 spans 13 residues. Trimming cost V 9 bases and J 1 base, with 11 bases left between them. Germline assignment: CDR1 SGHTA and CDR2 FQGTGA. Time point given: newly diagnosed, previously untreated cHL patient sample. Method: immunoSEQ multiplex PCR; TCRdb's copy keeps in-frame clones and lacks some. The sample records some 49,000 clones, approximately 91% being singletons. The receptor was isolated from a human donor with classical Hodgkin lymphoma. Specimen: peripheral blood mononuclear cells (PBMCs). The V call is TRBV7-3, the J call TRBJ2-3; TRBD2 might be the D (6 bases). Written as DNA, the CDR3 is TGTGCCAGTCGGGAGTCTGGCACAGATACGCAGTATTTT. Its protein product is CASRESGTDTQYF.